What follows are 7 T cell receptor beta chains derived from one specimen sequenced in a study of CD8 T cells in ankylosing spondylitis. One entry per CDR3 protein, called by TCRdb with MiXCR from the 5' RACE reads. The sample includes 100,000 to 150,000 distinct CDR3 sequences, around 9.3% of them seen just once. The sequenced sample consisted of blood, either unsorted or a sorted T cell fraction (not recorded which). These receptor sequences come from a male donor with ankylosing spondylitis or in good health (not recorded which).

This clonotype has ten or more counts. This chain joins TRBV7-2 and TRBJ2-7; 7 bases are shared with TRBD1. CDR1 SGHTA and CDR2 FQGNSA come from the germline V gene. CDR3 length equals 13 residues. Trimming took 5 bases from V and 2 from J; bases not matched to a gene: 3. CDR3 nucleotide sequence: TGTGCCAGCAGCCTCGACAGGGCCTACGAGCAGTACTTC. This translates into CASSLDRAYEQYF.

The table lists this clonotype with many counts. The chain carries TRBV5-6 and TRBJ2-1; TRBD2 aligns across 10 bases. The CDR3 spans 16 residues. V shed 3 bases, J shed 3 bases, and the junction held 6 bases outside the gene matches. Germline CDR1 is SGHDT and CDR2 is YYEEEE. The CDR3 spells CASSWEAGGYYNEQFF. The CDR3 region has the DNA TGTGCCAGCAGCTGGGAAGCGGGAGGGTACTACAATGAGCAGTTCTTC.

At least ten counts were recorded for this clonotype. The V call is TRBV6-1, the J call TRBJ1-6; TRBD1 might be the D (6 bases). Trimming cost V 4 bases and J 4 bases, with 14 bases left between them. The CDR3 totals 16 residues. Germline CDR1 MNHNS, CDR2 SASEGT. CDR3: CASSAGTLPYNSPLHF. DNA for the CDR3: TGTGCCAGCAGTGCGGGGACACTCCCTTATAATTCACCCCTCCACTTT.

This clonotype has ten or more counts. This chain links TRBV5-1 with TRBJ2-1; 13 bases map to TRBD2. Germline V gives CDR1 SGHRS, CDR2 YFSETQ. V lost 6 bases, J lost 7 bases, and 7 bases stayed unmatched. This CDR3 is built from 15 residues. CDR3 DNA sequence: TGCGCCAGCACCCCGGGACTAGCGGGATTGAATGAGCAGTTCTTC. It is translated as CASTPGLAGLNEQFF.

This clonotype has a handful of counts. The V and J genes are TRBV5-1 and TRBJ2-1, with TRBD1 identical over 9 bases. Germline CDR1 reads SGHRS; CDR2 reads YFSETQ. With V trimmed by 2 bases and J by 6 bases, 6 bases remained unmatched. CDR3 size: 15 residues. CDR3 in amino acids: CASSLPGTGSNEQFF. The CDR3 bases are TGCGCCAGCAGCTTACCAGGGACAGGGTCCAATGAGCAGTTCTTC. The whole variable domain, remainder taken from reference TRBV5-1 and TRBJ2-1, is KAGVTQTPRYLIKTRGQQVTLSCSPISGHRSVSWYQQTPGQGLQFLFEYFSETQRNKGNFPGRFSGRQFSNSRSEMNVSTLELGDSALYLCASSLPGTGSNEQFFGPGTRLTVL.

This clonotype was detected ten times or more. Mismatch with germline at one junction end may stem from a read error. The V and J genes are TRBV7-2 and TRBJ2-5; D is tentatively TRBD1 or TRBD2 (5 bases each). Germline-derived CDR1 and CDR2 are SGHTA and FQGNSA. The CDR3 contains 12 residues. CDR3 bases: TGTGCCAGCAGAGGGACCCAAGTGACCCAGTACTTC. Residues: CASRGTQVTQYF.

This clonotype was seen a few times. CDR3 loop: CASSIPGLNTGELFF. The CDR3 nucleotides are TGTGCCAGTAGTATTCCCGGACTCAACACCGGGGAGCTGTTTTTT. The rearrangement links TRBV19 to TRBJ2-2, with a tentative D call TRBD2 (5 bases). The V gene lost 3 bases and the J gene lost 2 bases, with 10 bases spanning the gap. CDR1 and CDR2 (germline): LNHDA, SQIVND (reference sequence). The CDR3 has 15 amino acids.